One and the same sample provided the 15 T cell receptor beta chains below, sequenced in a study of blood T cell repertoires in COVID-19. Repertoires were generated with immunoSEQ multiplex PCR, while TCRdb's copy carries only in-frame clones and drops some. The sample yields roughly 230,000 clones, roughly 80% seen once. Sequencing was carried out using peripheral blood. The receptors originated from a man aged 45-65 years with active or convalescent COVID-19.

The genes are TRBV5-8 and TRBJ1-2, with 8 nucleotides matching TRBD1. From germline, CDR1 is SGHTS and CDR2 YDEGEE. The CDR3 has 17 residues. The V gene end was trimmed by 4 bases and the J gene end by 2 bases; junction bases not matched to a gene: 13. The CDR3 DNA reads TGTGCCAGCAGCCCCGGACAGGGATCTACGTGGAACTATGGCTACACCTTC. It codes for CASSPGQGSTWNYGYTF.

The chain uses TRBV29-1 and TRBJ2-1; 11 nucleotides line up with TRBD1. V lost 4 bases to trimming and J lost 3 bases; unmatched junction nucleotides: 2. Germline CDR1 and CDR2: SQVTM and ANQGSEA. The CDR3 has 14 amino acids. CDR3 DNA: TGCAGCGTTGGAGGGACAGGGGGCTACAATGAGCAGTTCTTC. Encoded protein: CSVGGTGGYNEQFF.

J is TRBJ1-4 and V is TRBV5-6, with D maybe TRBD1 (5 bases). Trimming removed 0 bases from V and 5 bases from J, with 14 bases in between. The CDR3 extends over 16 amino acids. CDR1 and CDR2 (germline): SGHDT, YYEEEE. The CDR3 spells CASSLGRGGGNEKLFF. The CDR3 DNA reads TGTGCCAGCAGCTTGGGAAGGGGAGGAGGAAATGAAAAACTGTTTTTT.

CDR3 sequence: CASSQDGKGHSPLHF. The CDR3 nucleotides are TGCGCCAGCAGCCAAGATGGGAAGGGACACTCACCCCTCCACTTT. The chain employs TRBV4-3 and TRBJ1-6; possibly TRBD1 for D (6 bases). V shed 0 bases and J shed 10 bases, with 13 bases lying between them. CDR3 length: 15 amino acids. Germline V lookup: CDR1 LGHNA, CDR2 YSLEER.

The gene calls are TRBV6-5 and TRBJ1-2; TRBD1 matches 8 bases. CDR3 size: 13 residues. Germline CDR1 and CDR2: MNHEY and SVGAGI. V shed 6 bases and J 4 bases; nucleotides not matched to a gene: 4. The CDR3 loop reads CASRPDRGYGYTF. The CDR3 DNA sequence: TGTGCCAGCAGGCCCGACAGGGGCTATGGCTACACCTTC.

This clone was observed a few times. The chain joins TRBV2 to TRBJ1-6; 8 nucleotides align to TRBD1. With 4 bases clipped from V and 5 bases from J, the junction kept 7 bases outside the gene matches. Germline V gene lookup returns CDR1 SNHLY and CDR2 FYNNEI. The CDR3 consists of 16 residues. The CDR3 DNA is TGTGCCAGCAGTGCCCGGACAGGGTGGGATAATTCACCCCTCCACTTT. Amino acids: CASSARTGWDNSPLHF.

The genes are TRBV7-2 and TRBJ2-5, with 7 bases aligning to TRBD1. Germline V gene sequence: CDR1 SGHTA, CDR2 FQGNSA. V dropped 3 bases and J dropped 3; count of bases not matched to a gene: 4. The length of the CDR3 is 14 residues. The CDR3 DNA reads as TGTGCCAGCAGCTTCCCCGGGACAGAAGAGACCCAGTACTTC. Protein sequence: CASSFPGTEETQYF.

V is TRBV5-1 and J is TRBJ2-1; no definite D call. This CDR3 has 15 residues. V lost 4 bases to trimming and J lost 0 bases, with 11 bases between them. The germline V gene has CDR1 SGHRS and CDR2 YFSETQ. CDR3 residues: CASSPAPGSYNEQFF. Written as DNA, the CDR3 is TGCGCCAGCAGCCCCGCCCCAGGCTCCTACAATGAGCAGTTCTTC.

This chain links TRBV5-8 with TRBJ2-5; D possibly corresponds to TRBD2 (6 bases). Trimming removed 0 bases at V and 5 bases at J, with 14 bases between. Germline CDR1 SGHTS, CDR2 YDEGEE. The CDR3 has 15 residues. The CDR3 spells CASSLARVSGETQYF. CDR3 DNA sequence: TGTGCCAGCAGCTTGGCCAGGGTGAGCGGGGAGACCCAGTACTTC.

The rearrangement uses TRBV6-5 and TRBJ1-5; D is ambiguous. CDR1 is MNHEY and CDR2 is SVGAGI in the germline V gene. V shed 0 bases and J shed 7 bases, with 16 bases lying between them. The CDR3 runs 16 residues. This chain's CDR3 is CASSYSTGSSDQPQHF. The CDR3 DNA sequence: TGTGCCAGCAGTTACTCGACGGGGAGCTCGGACCAGCCCCAGCATTTT.

V and J are TRBV3-1 (or the pseudogene TRBV3-2) and TRBJ1-1; 9 bases are shared with TRBD1. V was pared by 3 bases and J by 12 bases, with 11 bases of the junction left unmatched. The CDR3 spans 14 residues. Germline V CDR1 and CDR2: LGHDT, YNNKEL (reference sequence). CDR3 sequence: CASSHDVGTGKTFF. The DNA for the CDR3 is TGTGCCAGCAGCCATGATGTAGGGACAGGGAAAACTTTCTTT.

The chain has TRBV19 and TRBJ2-1, with a possible D match to TRBD2 (5 bases). The V gene lost 5 bases and the J gene lost 10 bases, with 15 bases spanning the gap. Germline V gives CDR1 LNHDA, CDR2 SQIVND (reference sequence). The length of the CDR3 is 13 residues. The chain's CDR3 is CASSVGNGGEQFF. The CDR3 DNA reads TGTGCCAGTAGTGTTGGGAACGGCGGGGAGCAGTTCTTC. The variable domain in full, with the rest retrieved from reference TRBV19 and TRBJ2-1, is DGGITQSPKYLFRKEGQNVTLSCEQNLNHDAMYWYRQDPGQGLRLIYYSQIVNDFQKGDIAEGYSVSREKKESFPLTVTSAQKNPTAFYLCASSVGNGGEQFFGPGTRLTVL.

This rearrangement joins TRBV7-2 to TRBJ2-1; 10 positions match TRBD2. Germline V gene sequence: CDR1 SGHTA, CDR2 FQGNSA. The CDR3 runs to 15 residues. Unmatched junction bases numbered 10, after V lost 5 bases and J lost 9 bases. The chain's CDR3 is CASSHSQRGGSEQFF. As DNA, the CDR3 is TGTGCCAGCAGCCACTCCCAGCGGGGGGGCAGTGAGCAGTTCTTC.

The chain couples TRBV5-4 to TRBJ2-3; the D gene is possibly TRBD2 (7 bases). Germline V gene data show CDR1 as SGHNT and CDR2 as YYREEE (reference sequence). The CDR3 length is 14 residues. Trimming cost V 4 bases and J 6 bases, with 15 bases left between them. As DNA, the CDR3 is TGTGCCAGCAGCGCCCGCGGGGGCCAGGATACGCAGTATTTT. Amino acids: CASSARGGQDTQYF.

Note on this clone: Possible read error: a much larger clone is one base away. The chain combines TRBV6-2 or TRBV6-3 with TRBJ2-3, with 12 nucleotides matching TRBD1. Germline CDR1 reads MNHEY; CDR2 reads SVGEGT. Trimming removed 6 bases from V and 4 bases from J; junction bases left unmatched: 2. The CDR3 has 14 residues. The CDR3 DNA follows: TGTGCCAGCAGCCGGGACAGGGGGCCAGATACGCAGTATTTT. This codes for CASSRDRGPDTQYF.